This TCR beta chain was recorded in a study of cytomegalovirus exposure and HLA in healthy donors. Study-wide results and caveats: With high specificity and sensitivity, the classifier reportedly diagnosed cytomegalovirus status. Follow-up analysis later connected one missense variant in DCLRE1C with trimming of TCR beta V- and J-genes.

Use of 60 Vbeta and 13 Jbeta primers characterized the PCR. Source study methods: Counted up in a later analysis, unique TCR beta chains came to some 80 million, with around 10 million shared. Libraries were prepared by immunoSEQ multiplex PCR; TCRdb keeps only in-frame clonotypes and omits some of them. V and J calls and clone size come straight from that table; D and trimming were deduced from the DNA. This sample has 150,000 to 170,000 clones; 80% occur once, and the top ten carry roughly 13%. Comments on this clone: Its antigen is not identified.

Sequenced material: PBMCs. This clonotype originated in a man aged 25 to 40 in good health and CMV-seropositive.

The CDR3 loop is CAISESYGGGTSGRGYNEQFF. As DNA, the CDR3 is TGTGCCATCAGTGAGTCGTATGGAGGAGGGACTAGCGGGAGAGGGTACAATGAGCAGTTCTTC. This chain joins TRBV10-3 and TRBJ2-1, with TRBD2 matching over 14 bases. Germline trimming cut 0 bases from V and 4 bases from J; bases unmatched to any gene: 14. Germline lookup yields CDR1 ENHRY and CDR2 SYGVKD. This CDR3 has 21 amino acids.